This paragraph reports one TCR beta chain. The read falls 3 residues short of the CDR3 end, and the missing part is taken from the germline J gene. Repertoires were generated with immunoSEQ multiplex PCR, while TCRdb's copy carries only in-frame clones and drops some. The data include approximately 44,000 clones; the top ten clones carry 0.95% to 1.5%. CDR1 and CDR2 (germline): SNHLY, FYNNEI. J gave up 4 bases and V 6 bases, and 12 bases lay outside the gene matches. The CDR3 is 15 amino acids. This sample stems from a study of T cells in women clearing cervical HPV infection. Study in general: Women with histologically confirmed HPV16-related CIN3 or worse, 2 with invasive cancer, served as cases.

Dot-blot hybridization genotyped cervical HPV amplified with MY09/MY11 PCR. Specimen: blood buffy coat. The chain joins TRBV2 to TRBJ2-7; TRBD2 agrees at 7 bases. The receptor comes from a woman aged 18 to 69 with a cervical HPV16 infection that either progressed to CIN3+ or cleared (not recorded which). CDR3 bases read: TGTGCCAGCAGGGGGTACGTAGGGACTAAATACGAG. It specifies CASRGYVGTKYE. The entire CDR3 sequence reads CASRGYVGTKYEQYF.